This T cell receptor (beta chain) was sequenced in a study of T cells in tuberculosis. As for the study in general: T cells were selected with CD1B tetramers loaded with glucose monomycolate.

Regarding the study as a whole: Smaller distances to GMM-specific TCRs suggested their expansion in active tuberculosis. A GMM-specific repertoire classifier reached roughly 86% accuracy, AUROC more than 0.8. Smaller alpha distances in active tuberculosis partly reflected shorter CDR3-alpha lengths.

Generated by immunoSEQ multiplex PCR, the TCRdb table keeps only in-frame clones and is missing some. The data contain 35,000 to 55,000 clones, about 96% of them singletons. Remarks on this clone: What it recognizes is unknown.

The germline CDR1 and CDR2 sequences are SGHVS and FNYEAQ. V lost 5 bases and J lost 3; bases outside the gene matches: 12. The CDR3 has 16 amino acids. The origin of this receptor is a donor aged 10 to 29 with latent tuberculosis or without tuberculosis infection. The sample consisted of PBMCs. The gene calls are TRBV7-6 and TRBJ2-7; 8 nucleotides line up with TRBD1. This CDR3 is CASSPTDRADFYEQYF. In DNA form, the CDR3 reads TGTGCCAGCAGCCCAACGGACAGGGCCGATTTCTACGAGCAGTACTTC.